This T cell receptor (beta chain) was recovered during a study of spatial heterogeneity in lung cancer. About the study: Follow-up PBMC specimens underwent sequencing when available; their median timing was about two years after resection. Findings and limits, study-wide: At tumor resection, ubiquitous expanded TCRs were detected in blood more often than later.

A remark on this clonotype: What it recognizes is unknown.

Time point reported: blood at routine non-recurrence follow-up after resection. Sequencing was performed on whole RNA extracted from tumor and nontumor lung tissue, or from frozen PBMC, and the material was left unsorted. After removal of 4 bases from V and 2 bases from J, the junction contained 6 bases not matched to a gene. This CDR3 spans 15 amino acids. Looked up from germline, CDR1 is MGHRA and CDR2 is YSYEKL. TCRdb itself ran the 5' RACE reads through MiXCR, one entry per CDR3 protein. Here the sample spans some 110,000 distinct CDR3 sequences, about 12% being singletons. This receptor was taken from a male donor with early-stage non-small cell lung cancer. The chain joins TRBV4-1 to TRBJ2-5; 8 positions match TRBD1. Source: PBMCs, taken at follow-up. CDR3: CASSPRTGWQETQYF. The CDR3 DNA reads as TGCGCCAGCAGCCCGAGGACAGGGTGGCAAGAGACCCAGTACTTC.